What follows are 18 T cell receptor beta chains derived from one specimen sequenced in a study of response to subunit inactivated influenza vaccine. TCRdb re-called the RT-PCR reads through MiXCR, storing one row per CDR3 protein. The profile shows under 750,000 distinct CDR3 sequences, roughly 12% of them singletons. Sequenced here: PBMCs from blood, sampled on the day of vaccination. These receptors originate from a man over 45 who received an inactivated influenza vaccine.

The rearrangement links TRBV5-6 to TRBJ2-5; D is perhaps TRBD1 (5 bases). Germline CDR1 and CDR2: SGHDT and YYEEEE. The CDR3 has 14 amino acids. V lost 3 bases to trimming and J lost 4 bases, with 13 bases between them. CDR3 DNA sequence: TGTGCCAGCAGCTCCGTTAGGGGAATAGAGACCCAGTACTTC. Its protein product is CASSSVRGIETQYF.

The chain uses TRBV20-1 and TRBJ1-1, with a weak D call TRBD1 (6 bases). V was cut by 5 bases and J by 1 base, with 14 bases left in between. This CDR3 is built from 14 residues. CDR1 and CDR2 (germline): DFQATT, SNEGSKA (reference sequence). The CDR3 region is CSAEGGRGNTEAFF. DNA of the CDR3: TGCAGTGCTGAAGGGGGAAGAGGGAACACTGAAGCTTTCTTT.

The chain uses TRBV29-1 and TRBJ2-5; D gene uncertain. Per the germline V gene, CDR1 is SQVTM and CDR2 is ANQGSEA. The V end lost 6 bases, the J end lost 0 bases, and 11 bases lay between the germline ends. The CDR3 covers 13 residues. The CDR3 loop is CSVMTKYQETQYF. CDR3 sequence (DNA): TGCAGCGTGATGACAAAGTACCAAGAGACCCAGTACTTC.

The J gene is TRBJ1-4, the V gene TRBV3-1, with 7 bases matching TRBD1. J gave up 8 bases and V 5 bases, and 8 bases lay outside the gene matches. The germline V gene has CDR1 LGHDT and CDR2 YNNKEL (reference sequence). CDR3 size: 14 residues. CDR3: CASSNTGEGEKLFF. CDR3 sequence (DNA): TGTGCCAGCAGCAACACAGGGGAAGGAGAAAAACTGTTTTTT.

Comment on this clonotype: At one end the junction does not follow the germline gene, possibly because of a read error. The chain has TRBV20-1 and TRBJ2-6; D perhaps matches TRBD1 (6 bases). The length of the CDR3 is 12 residues. In germline, CDR1 is DFQATT, CDR2 SNEGSKA (reference sequence). The CDR3, as DNA: TGCAGTGCAACAGGGCTAGCCAACGTCCTGTCTTTC. Protein: CSATGLANVLSF.

This chain uses TRBV9 with TRBJ2-1; tentative D call: TRBD2 (6 bases). The germline V and J ends were trimmed by 4 bases and 0 bases, with 17 bases remaining between them. This CDR3 region has 17 residues. The V gene's germline CDR1 is SGDLS and CDR2 YYNGEE. CDR3 sequence (DNA): TGTGCCAGCAGCCTTTTCGACTGGAGGGGCTCCTACAATGAGCAGTTCTTC. It specifies CASSLFDWRGSYNEQFF.

The CDR3 protein is CASSLSIPTNEKLFF. The CDR3 DNA is TGCGCCAGCAGCTTAAGTATCCCAACTAATGAAAAACTGTTTTTT. The chain recombines TRBV5-1 with TRBJ1-4, with no clear D. The CDR3 is 15 amino acids. Trimming took 2 bases from V and 0 from J, leaving 8 bases between them. The V gene's germline CDR1 is SGHRS and CDR2 YFSETQ. Combining the CDR3 with reference TRBV5-1 and TRBJ1-4 gives the whole variable domain KAGVTQTPRYLIKTRGQQVTLSCSPISGHRSVSWYQQTPGQGLQFLFEYFSETQRNKGNFPGRFSGRQFSNSRSEMNVSTLELGDSALYLCASSLSIPTNEKLFFGSGTQLSVL.

This clonotype appeared a few times. This chain connects TRBV20-1 to TRBJ2-5, with D possibly being TRBD1 (7 bases). The length of the CDR3 is 12 residues. V lost 3 bases and J lost 4, with 9 bases in between. Germline V lookup: CDR1 DFQATT, CDR2 SNEGSKA (reference sequence). The CDR3 DNA reads as TGCAGTGCTAGTCAGGGGGGAGAGACCCAGTACTTC. As protein: CSASQGGETQYF.

Only a few counts were recorded for this clonotype. The rearrangement joins TRBV28 to TRBJ2-5; the D is unclear. CDR3 length: 14 amino acids. The V gene's germline CDR1 is MDHEN and CDR2 SYDVKM. The V and J ends lost 6 bases and 0 bases respectively, with 11 bases between them. DNA of the CDR3: TGTGCCAGCAGCCGACGAAGGCACCAAGAGACCCAGTACTTC. This encodes CASSRRRHQETQYF.

The rearrangement uses TRBV5-4 and TRBJ2-1; D not certain. CDR3 length: 16 amino acids. Germline CDR1 is SGHNT and CDR2 is YYREEE (reference sequence). The V gene lost 4 bases and the J gene lost 0 bases, with 14 bases spanning the gap. The CDR3 DNA reads as TGTGCCAGCAGCCCAGGTGGGCGCGGCTCCTACAATGAGCAGTTCTTC. Protein sequence: CASSPGGRGSYNEQFF.

The V gene is TRBV6-1, the J gene TRBJ2-7, with unresolved D. V lost 1 base, J lost 2 bases, and 12 bases lay in between. CDR3 size: 15 residues. Germline V gives CDR1 MNHNS, CDR2 SASEGT. The CDR3: CASSEGQATTYEQYF. CDR3 DNA: TGTGCCAGCAGTGAAGGGCAGGCCACCACCTACGAGCAGTACTTC.

This clonotype has a handful of counts. The chain links TRBV28 to TRBJ2-2, with 10 bases lining up with TRBD1. CDR1 and CDR2 (germline): MDHEN, SYDVKM. The CDR3 is 14 amino acids. The junction had 4 bases not matched to a gene; V was cut back by 3 bases and J by 9 bases. CDR3 amino acids: CASSFGTGVRELFF. CDR3 DNA sequence: TGTGCCAGCAGTTTCGGGACAGGGGTGAGGGAGCTGTTTTTT. Using reference TRBV28 and TRBJ2-2 for the parts outside the CDR3, the full variable domain is DVKVTQSSRYLVKRTGEKVFLECVQDMDHENMFWYRQDPGLGLRLIYFSYDVKMKEKGDIPEGYSVSREKKERFSLILESASTNQTSMYLCASSFGTGVRELFFGEGSRLTVL.

This clonotype was recorded a few times. The J gene is TRBJ2-3, the V gene TRBV20-1; D unresolved. V was clipped by 6 bases and J by 4 bases, with 11 bases between them. The germline CDR1 and CDR2 sequences are DFQATT and SNEGSKA (reference sequence). This CDR3 contains 12 residues. This chain's CDR3 is CSAARRSDTQYF. The DNA of the CDR3 is TGCAGTGCCGCCCGAAGGTCAGATACGCAGTATTTT.

This clonotype has more than one count but fewer than ten. The V and J genes are TRBV12-3 or TRBV12-4 and TRBJ2-1; possibly TRBD1 or TRBD2 for D (5 bases each). This CDR3 contains 14 residues. The V end lost 6 bases, the J end lost 9 bases, and 18 bases lay between the germline ends. CDR3 coding DNA: TGTGCCAGCAGCCTAGGGCGGTTTGGGACTGAGCAGTTCTTC. It yields the protein CASSLGRFGTEQFF.

This rearrangement joins TRBV20-1 to TRBJ2-5; 7 bases map to TRBD2. With V trimmed by 6 bases and J by 2 bases, 12 bases remained unmatched. The CDR3 has 15 amino acids. Germline V gene lookup returns CDR1 DFQATT and CDR2 SNEGSKA (reference sequence). The CDR3 here is CSAEREGRRQETQYF. DNA of the CDR3: TGCAGTGCAGAAAGGGAGGGCAGGAGACAAGAGACCCAGTACTTC.

Ten or more counts support this clonotype. The V and J genes are TRBV20-1 and TRBJ2-1; the match to TRBD2 covers 7 bases. The CDR3 has 13 residues. Germline trimming cut 1 base from V and 8 bases from J; bases unmatched to any gene: 5. Germline V lookup: CDR1 DFQATT, CDR2 SNEGSKA (reference sequence). Written as DNA, the CDR3 is TGCAGTGCTAGAGTTCGACTAGCTGATGAGCAGTTCTTC. Translation: CSARVRLADEQFF.

This clonotype was detected only a few times. The chain has TRBV6-1 and TRBJ2-1, with D perhaps given as TRBD1 or TRBD2 (5 bases each). V was trimmed by 5 bases and J by 2 bases, leaving 16 bases between them. The CDR3 covers 16 residues. In germline, CDR1 is MNHNS, CDR2 SASEGT. Here the CDR3 DNA reads TGTGCCAGCAGTCCGGGGCTCCAGAGGACCTACAATGAGCAGTTCTTC. Translated, it gives CASSPGLQRTYNEQFF.

This clonotype occurred many times. The rearrangement joins TRBV5-1 to TRBJ2-3; 10 positions agree with TRBD2. Germline assignment: CDR1 SGHRS and CDR2 YFSETQ. The CDR3 length is 16 residues. V shed 4 bases, J shed 1 base, and the junction held 6 bases outside the gene matches. In DNA, the CDR3 is TGCGCCAGCAGCCTTACCGGGACTAGCGGCACAGATACGCAGTATTTT. It codes for CASSLTGTSGTDTQYF.